This T cell receptor (beta chain) was sequenced in a study of PD-1 blockade in classical Hodgkin lymphoma. V gave up 3 bases and J gave up 3 bases; unmatched junction bases: 4. The CDR3 covers 16 residues. Germline V gene data show CDR1 as SGHRS and CDR2 as YFSETQ. All the patients suffered relapse after autologous stem cell transplantation, and brentuximab vedotin exposure differed. In the case of this clone: The antigen remains undetermined.

Generated by immunoSEQ multiplex PCR, the TCRdb table keeps only in-frame clones and is missing some. The table lists about 24,000 clones, 60% to 80% of them singletons. Regarding the study as a whole: Reported findings placed baseline TCR diversity lower in newly diagnosed patients (compared with healthy donors). Diversity in CD4+ TCRs, unlike that measured in CD8+ TCRs, had risen significantly by C4D1.

The sequence was obtained from a human donor with classical Hodgkin lymphoma. The material sequenced was peripheral blood mononuclear cells (PBMCs), taken at baseline. The chain recombines TRBV5-1 with TRBJ2-7, with TRBD2 matching 15 bases. The CDR3 sequence: CASSWTSGGALYEQYF. CDR3 in DNA: TGCGCCAGCAGCTGGACTAGCGGGGGGGCCCTCTACGAGCAGTACTTC. Drawing the rest from reference TRBV5-1 and TRBJ2-7, the complete variable domain is KAGVTQTPRYLIKTRGQQVTLSCSPISGHRSVSWYQQTPGQGLQFLFEYFSETQRNKGNFPGRFSGRQFSNSRSEMNVSTLELGDSALYLCASSWTSGGALYEQYFGPGTRLTVT.